One T cell receptor (beta chain) is described in this entry. What it recognizes is unknown. This sample is part of a study of OX40 agonist ivuxolimab in advanced cancers. Overall study: Treatment of patients was with ivuxolimab, an agonistic anti-OX40 (CD134) antibody. Ivuxolimab was administered intravenously to patients at 0.01 to 10 mg/kg every 2 weeks. Males comprised around four fifths of the group, whose mean age was approximately 60 years (range about 20 to 90). Study findings and constraints: Normalized T-cell clonal expansion was also low in some nonresponders.

This table comes from immunoSEQ multiplex PCR, and its TCRdb copy is limited to in-frame clones, with some not included. The data contain some 86,000 clones, about 90% of them singletons. The receptor was derived from an adult with an advanced solid tumor such as melanoma, head and neck, liver or kidney cancer. Specimen: CD4+ or CD8+ T cells sorted from blood, collected in a trial of the OX40 agonist ivuxolimab.

The CDR3 DNA follows: TGCGCCAGCAGCTCCTCCCAAAGGACCCAGTACTTC. This translates into CASSSSQRTQYF. This chain uses TRBV5-1 with TRBJ2-5; D not certain. The CDR3 consists of 12 residues. The germline V gene encodes CDR1 SGHRS and CDR2 YFSETQ. The V and J ends lost 3 bases and 7 bases respectively, with 10 bases between them.